The entry that follows covers one TCR delta chain sequence. Its antigen is undetermined. Translating this DNA gives a protein that differs at residue 10 from the TCRdb one, which belongs to a much larger clone; a read error is likely, and the protein shown is this translation. The data are from a study of γδ T cells in repeated Plasmodium falciparum infection. General study results and limits: Over time and infection, Vgamma9/Vdelta2+ repertoires remained highly stable and polyclonal. Malian children's Vdelta2-negative repertoires appeared more expanded and less diverse than Australians'.

TCRdb re-called clones from the multiplex PCR reads via CATT. The sample includes approximately 53,000 delta-chain clones, over 1.5% seen only once; the top ten take over 14%. The CDR3 sequence is 16 residues long. CDR1 and CDR2 (germline): TSWWSYY, QGS. The V gene end was trimmed by 3 bases and the J gene end by 1 base; junction bases not matched to a gene: 8. Flow sorting of PBMC yielded separate Vgamma9/Vdelta2+ and Vdelta2-negative gammadelta T cell populations for bulk repertoire analysis. V usage is TRDV1 and J usage is TRDJ1; 7 bases map to TRDD2. TCRdb does not report a J gene; here it was assigned by matching the DNA to germline references. Sequenced input: gamma-delta T cells from blood. The TCR comes from a pool of human donors (malaria-infected and uninfected, not separated). The CDR3 nucleotides are TGTGCTCTTGGGGATAACCTTCCTCCGGGCACCGATAAACTCATCTTT. Encoded protein: CALGDNLPPGTDKLIF.